Listed below are T cell receptor beta chains from one sample, sequenced in a study of blood T cell repertoires in COVID-19. Here immunoSEQ multiplex PCR was the method, and the copy in TCRdb shows in-frame clones only, minus some. The sample has about 73,000 clones; approximately 92% are singletons. Input material: peripheral blood. Source of these receptors: a man older than 75 with acute or convalescent COVID-19. CDR3s include the opening cysteine and the closing phenylalanine or tryptophan. The order of the fields is J gene, V gene, clone size, CDR3 protein. The size of a clone is reported for some rows only, either as once, few or many, or as a class for expanded clones.

J: TRBJ1-1
V: TRBV7-9
size: -
CDR3: CASSFPGLLNTEAFF

J: TRBJ1-1
V: TRBV6-5
size: -
CDR3: CASTLDRGNTEAFF

J: TRBJ1-2
V: TRBV5-8
size: -
CDR3: CASTLGTEFLSNYGYTF

J: TRBJ2-7
V: TRBV7-2
size: -
CDR3: CASSLDVGQFYEQYF

J: TRBJ1-1
V: TRBV29-1
size: -
CDR3: CSVGIGAYTEAFF

J: TRBJ1-1
V: TRBV7-2
size: once
CDR3: CASSLVLGGSSEAFF

J: TRBJ1-1
V: TRBV3-1/TRBV3-2
size: -
CDR3: CASSQYQGSTEAFF

J: TRBJ1-5
V: TRBV7-2
size: -
CDR3: CASSYQGSNQPQHF

J: TRBJ1-5
V: TRBV28
size: -
CDR3: CASSLLEGQGPQHF

J: TRBJ1-4
V: TRBV9
size: -
CDR3: CASSPQVTGEKLFF

J: TRBJ1-1
V: TRBV7-2
size: once
CDR3: CASSEGPGDDTEAFF

J: TRBJ2-7
V: TRBV6-5
size: -
CDR3: CASSYSNWGTSYEQYF

J: TRBJ1-6
V: TRBV5-4
size: -
CDR3: CASSSTPSSPLHF

J: TRBJ1-2
V: TRBV29-1
size: -
CDR3: CSVDKDRARGYTF

J: TRBJ2-2
V: TRBV24-1
size: -
CDR3: CATSDLGTRETGELFF

J: TRBJ1-6
V: TRBV5-1
size: -
CDR3: CASSFMTGARGSPLHF

J: TRBJ1-4
V: TRBV6-5
size: -
CDR3: CASSRGGATNEKLFF

J: TRBJ1-1
V: TRBV4-1
size: -
CDR3: CASSSLTSRTEAFF

J: TRBJ2-7
V: TRBV5-1
size: -
CDR3: CASSFTGDSYEQYF

J: TRBJ1-5
V: TRBV2
size: -
CDR3: CASSGTVSGNQPQHF

J: TRBJ2-5
V: TRBV7-9
size: -
CDR3: CASSSNTGEETQYF

J: TRBJ1-1
V: TRBV12-3/TRBV12-4
size: -
CDR3: CASSPTRGEAFF

J: TRBJ2-7
V: TRBV18
size: -
CDR3: CASSPGTSSYEQYF

J: TRBJ1-5
V: TRBV28
size: -
CDR3: CASTHGGYSNQPQHF

J: TRBJ1-3
V: TRBV19
size: -
CDR3: CASSIPGQGGNTIYF

J: TRBJ1-1
V: TRBV2
size: once
CDR3: CASSQGLGAFF

J: TRBJ2-7
V: TRBV3-1/TRBV3-2
size: -
CDR3: CASSQGLAGAYEQYF

J: TRBJ1-3
V: TRBV5-8
size: -
CDR3: CASSIQGLGNTIYF

J: TRBJ1-2
V: TRBV6-2/TRBV6-3
size: -
CDR3: CASSHWDRGNGYTF

J: TRBJ2-7
V: TRBV5-4
size: -
CDR3: CASSLAGDSYEQYF

J: TRBJ2-2
V: TRBV5-1
size: -
CDR3: CASSVTGHPPGELFF

J: TRBJ1-3
V: TRBV12-3/TRBV12-4
size: -
CDR3: CASRVASGNTIYF